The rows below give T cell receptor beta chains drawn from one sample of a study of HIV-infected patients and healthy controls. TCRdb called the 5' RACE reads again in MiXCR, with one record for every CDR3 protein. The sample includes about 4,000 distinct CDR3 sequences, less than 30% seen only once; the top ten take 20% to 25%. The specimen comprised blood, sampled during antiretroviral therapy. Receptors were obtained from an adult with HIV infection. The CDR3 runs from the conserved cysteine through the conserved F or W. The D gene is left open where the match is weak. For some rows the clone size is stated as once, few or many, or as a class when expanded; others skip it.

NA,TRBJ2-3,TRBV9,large,TGTGCCAGCAGCGTAGCGCAGGGTTTTGGAGAAGATACGCAGTATTTT,CASSVAQGFGEDTQYF
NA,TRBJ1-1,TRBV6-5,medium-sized,TGTGCCAGCAGTTACCTGGAGGGGAACACTGAAGCTTTCTTT,CASSYLEGNTEAFF
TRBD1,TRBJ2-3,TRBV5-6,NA,TGTGCCAGCAGCTTTGGAGCAGGGGGAACAGATACGCAGTATTTT,CASSFGAGGTDTQYF
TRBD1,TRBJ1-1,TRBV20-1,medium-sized,TGCAGTGCCCGGGGGGCTGGACAGGGGTTTTTTAACACTGAAGCTTTCTTT,CSARGAGQGFFNTEAFF
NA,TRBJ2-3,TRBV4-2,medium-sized,TGTGCCAGCAGCCAGGCCGCCAGGGGAGGGCAAGGAGATACGCAGTATTTT,CASSQAARGGQGDTQYF
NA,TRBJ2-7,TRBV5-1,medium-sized,TGCGCCAGCAGCCCGGGTCTGGATTCCTACGAGCAGTACTTC,CASSPGLDSYEQYF
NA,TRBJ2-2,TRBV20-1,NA,TGCAGTGCTAGAGTCTCGGGCCACTACACCGGGGAGCTGTTTTTT,CSARVSGHYTGELFF
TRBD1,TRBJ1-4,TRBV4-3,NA,TGCGCCAGCAGCCAAGTTTACGGGACAGACACTAGGGTAAAACTGTTTTTT,CASSQVYGTDTRVKLFF
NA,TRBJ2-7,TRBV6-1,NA,TGTGCCAGCAGGCCGACCGGGCCCTACGAGCAGTACTTC,CASRPTGPYEQYF
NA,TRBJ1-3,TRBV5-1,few,TGCGCCAGCAGTCGGGCCTTAAACTCTGGAAACACCATATATTTT,CASSRALNSGNTIYF
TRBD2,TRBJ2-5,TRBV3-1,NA,TGTGCCAGCACGTCTAGCGGGGGGGCACGGGAGACCCAGTACTTC,CASTSSGGARETQYF
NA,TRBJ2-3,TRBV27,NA,TGTGCCAGCAGTTTATCAGGGGCCTCCACAGATACGCAGTATTTT,CASSLSGASTDTQYF
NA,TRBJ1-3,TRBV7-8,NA,TGTGCCAGCAGCCGTTTTGTCGGTTCTGGAAACACCATATATTTT,CASSRFVGSGNTIYF
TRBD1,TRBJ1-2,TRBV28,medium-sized,TGTGCCAGCAGTTCCGGACAGGGCCTAAATGGCTACACCTTC,CASSSGQGLNGYTF
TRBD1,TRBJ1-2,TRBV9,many,TGTGCCAGCAGTCAGCAGGGGACAGGGGCATTGTATGGCTACACCTTC,CASSQQGTGALYGYTF
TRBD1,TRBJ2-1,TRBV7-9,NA,TGTGCCAGCAGCTCGGACAGGGGTGATGAGCAGTTCTTC,CASSSDRGDEQFF
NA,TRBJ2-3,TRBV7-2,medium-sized,TGTGCCAGCAGCCCAGTTGGGGGTACGCAGTATTTT,CASSPVGGTQYF
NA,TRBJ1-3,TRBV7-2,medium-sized,TGTGCCAGCAGCCCACTTACGGGACCTGGAAACACCATATATTTT,CASSPLTGPGNTIYF
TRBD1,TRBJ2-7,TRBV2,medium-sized,TGTGCCAGCACAGGCGCCGGCTACAGGGGAATCTCCTACGAGCAGTACTTC,CASTGAGYRGISYEQYF
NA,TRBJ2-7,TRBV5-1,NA,TGCGCCAGCAGCTTGGGGATGGGCAGCTCCTACGAGCAGTACTTC,CASSLGMGSSYEQYF
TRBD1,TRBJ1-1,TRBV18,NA,TGTGCCAGCTCACCACCGGGGTCAGGGGGGATGAACACTGAAGCTTTCTTT,CASSPPGSGGMNTEAFF
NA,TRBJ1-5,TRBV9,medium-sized,TGTGCCAGCAGCGTAGGAGGGTTCAATCAGCCCCAGCATTTT,CASSVGGFNQPQHF
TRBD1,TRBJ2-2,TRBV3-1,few,TGTGCCGCCCGAAGGGGGCAGGGCACCGGGGAGCTGTTTTTT,CAARRGQGTGELFF
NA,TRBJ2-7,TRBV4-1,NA,TGCGCCAGCAGCAGGGGGGGTTCCTACGAGCAGTACTTC,CASSRGGSYEQYF
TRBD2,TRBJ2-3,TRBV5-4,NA,TGTGCCAGCAGTCGACTAGCTGGGGGGTCAGATACGCAGTATTTT,CASSRLAGGSDTQYF
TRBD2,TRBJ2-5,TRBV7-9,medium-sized,TGTGCCAGCAGCCTAGCGGGGGGGCCCTTAGAGACCCAGTACTTC,CASSLAGGPLETQYF
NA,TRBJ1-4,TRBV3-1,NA,TGTGCCAGCAGCCAGCCCAGCGGGGGCCCTAATGAAAAACTGTTTTTT,CASSQPSGGPNEKLFF
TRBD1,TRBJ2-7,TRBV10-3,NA,TGTGCCATCAGCTGGGACAGGGGGGCCTACGAGCAGTACTTC,CAISWDRGAYEQYF
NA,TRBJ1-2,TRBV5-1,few,TGCGCCAGCAGCTTGGCCCAACCTAACTATGGCTACACCTTC,CASSLAQPNYGYTF
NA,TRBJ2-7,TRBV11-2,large,TGTGCCAGCAGCTTCCCTCTTGGAGGGGGCCCTGACGAGCAGTACTTC,CASSFPLGGGPDEQYF